The 5 T cell receptor beta chains below all came from one sample that was sequenced in a study of T cells after yellow fever vaccination. TCRdb recomputed calls from the 5' RACE reads with MiXCR, one row per CDR3 protein. The table lists 25,000 to 35,000 distinct CDR3 sequences, 4.4% of them singletons. Here the sequenced sample was CD8+ T cells sorted from PBMCs, taken 5 days after the yellow fever booster vaccination. The source of these receptors is a young man who received the YFV17D yellow fever vaccine.

There are many counts of this clonotype. The CDR3 sequence: CASSFSYGYTF. DNA for the CDR3: TGTGCCAGCAGCTTCAGCTATGGCTACACCTTC. The rearrangement links TRBV7-9 to TRBJ1-2; D uncertain. Between the trimmed V and J ends, which lost 3 bases and 4 bases, there was a span of 3 bases. The CDR3 covers 11 residues. Germline V CDR1 and CDR2: SEHNR, FQNEAQ (reference sequence).

This clonotype was found many times. The chain employs TRBV20-1 and TRBJ2-1, with 7 bases matching TRBD2. The CDR3 has 14 residues. Germline trimming cut 4 bases from V and 8 bases from J; bases unmatched to any gene: 11. CDR1 and CDR2 from the germline V gene are DFQATT and SNEGSKA (reference sequence). The DNA of the CDR3 is TGCAGTGCTAAGACCGGGACTACGATGGATGAGCAGTTCTTC. Protein sequence: CSAKTGTTMDEQFF.

This clonotype has ten or more counts. The V call is TRBV29-1, the J call TRBJ2-1; TRBD1 is a possible D gene (6 bases). V was pared by 6 bases and J by 2 bases, with 17 bases between. Germline V gives CDR1 SQVTM, CDR2 ANQGSEA. This CDR3 is built from 15 residues. The CDR3 DNA reads as TGCAGCGTAACCGGGACACCTGATACCTACAATGAGCAGTTCTTC. Translation: CSVTGTPDTYNEQFF.

This clonotype was seen repeatedly, ten times or more. As DNA, the CDR3 is TGCAGTGCCCCCGGTCAGGGCTACGAGCAGTACTTC. Translating gives CSAPGQGYEQYF. This chain links TRBV20-1 with TRBJ2-7; TRBD1 might be the D (5 bases). The CDR3 consists of 12 residues. The germline gives CDR1 DFQATT, CDR2 SNEGSKA (reference sequence). V was shortened by 6 bases and J by 3 bases, with 12 bases between the two germline ends.

There are many counts of this clonotype. One end of the junction does not line up with germline, which may come from a read error. This CDR3 reads CAITEYETGELFF. The CDR3 DNA sequence: TGTGCCATCACTGAGTATGAAACCGGGGAGCTGTTTTTT. The chain has TRBV10-3 and TRBJ2-2; D is uncertain. Germline lookup yields CDR1 ENHRY and CDR2 SYGVKD. This CDR3 spans 13 amino acids.